These 18 T cell receptor beta chains were all obtained from the same sample, sequenced in a study of control samples from healthy donors and cancer patients. The assay was immunoSEQ multiplex PCR, and TCRdb's table has in-frame clones only and misses some. The sample lists tens of thousands of clones, roughly nine tenths occurring once. The sequenced sample was blood. These receptor sequences come from a woman aged 70-85 years in good health.

This clone was seen just once. The chain links TRBV6-5 to TRBJ2-1, with D possibly TRBD2 on 6 matching bases. The V gene lost 5 bases and the J gene lost 9 bases, with 14 bases spanning the gap. The CDR3 covers 13 residues. CDR1 and CDR2 (germline): MNHEY, SVGAGI. CDR3 sequence reads: CASSPRLGGEQFF. The DNA of the CDR3 is TGTGCCAGCAGTCCGCGTCTGGGGGGTGAGCAGTTCTTC.

This clone was detected a few times. The CDR3 spells CASSRDTPVGSGSVRANVLTF. CDR3 DNA: TGCGCCAGCAGCCGAGACACCCCGGTTGGTAGCGGGAGTGTAAGGGCCAACGTCCTGACTTTC. This chain joins TRBV4-3 and TRBJ2-6, with TRBD2 identical over 9 bases. The CDR3 contains 21 residues. Germline values: CDR1 LGHNA, CDR2 YSLEER. Trimming removed 4 bases from V and 5 bases from J; junction bases left unmatched: 21.

The rearrangement links TRBV10-3 to TRBJ2-7; 10 bases fit TRBD1. The CDR3 extends over 14 amino acids. The V and J ends lost 9 bases and 6 bases, in that order; junction bases with no gene match: 11. CDR1 and CDR2 (germline): ENHRY, SYGVKD. The CDR3 loop is CAMGKSGTGAEQYF. For the CDR3, the DNA is TGTGCCATGGGGAAAAGTGGGACAGGGGCCGAGCAGTACTTC.

This clone has a single count. The chain joins TRBV20-1 to TRBJ1-4; D ambiguous. Germline V gene sequence: CDR1 DFQATT, CDR2 SNEGSKA (reference sequence). Trimming left V 5 bases short and J 7 bases short, with 8 bases between. There are 11 residues in the CDR3. The CDR3 DNA reads TGCAGTGCTGCTAACGGTGAAAAACTGTTTTTT. This encodes CSAANGEKLFF.

V gene TRBV9 combines with J gene TRBJ1-2; TRBD1 matches 9 bases. CDR1 is SGDLS and CDR2 is YYNGEE in the germline V gene. This CDR3 contains 14 residues. After removal of 0 bases from V and 4 bases from J, the junction contained 1 base not matched to a gene. The CDR3 DNA sequence: TGTGCCAGCAGCGTAGGGGACAGGGTCTATGGCTACACCTTC. The encoded protein is CASSVGDRVYGYTF.

The rearrangement uses TRBV2 and TRBJ1-2; TRBD1 might be the D (6 bases). The CDR3 extends over 11 amino acids. Looked up from germline, CDR1 is SNHLY and CDR2 is FYNNEI. The CDR3 DNA sequence: TGTGTCTCTACAGGGAACTATGGCTACACCTTC. Its protein is CVSTGNYGYTF.

The rearrangement uses TRBV6-1 and TRBJ1-1; unclear D gene. Germline V gene lookup returns CDR1 MNHNS and CDR2 SASEGT. V was shortened by 3 bases and J by 10 bases, with 12 bases between the two germline ends. CDR3 length: 12 residues. The CDR3: CASSDRGLGAFF. The CDR3 bases are TGTGCCAGCAGTGATCGAGGGTTAGGAGCTTTCTTT.

The V and J genes are TRBV7-8 and TRBJ2-1; 9 bases agree with TRBD2. The CDR3 runs 17 residues. Germline trimming cut 3 bases from V and 0 bases from J; bases unmatched to any gene: 6. Germline V gives CDR1 SGHVS, CDR2 FQNEAQ. This CDR3 reads CASSFQTSGSSYNEQFF. Here the CDR3 DNA reads TGTGCCAGCAGCTTTCAGACTAGCGGAAGCTCCTACAATGAGCAGTTCTTC.

The sample holds a few counts of this clone. The V call is TRBV7-2, the J call TRBJ2-1; the D is unclear. Germline CDR1 and CDR2: SGHTA and FQGNSA. This CDR3 spans 15 amino acids. V lost 5 bases to trimming and J lost 2 bases, with 13 bases between them. The CDR3 loop is CASSVREFPYNEQFF. The DNA for the CDR3 is TGTGCCAGCAGCGTCCGTGAGTTTCCCTACAATGAGCAGTTCTTC.

The chain combines TRBV7-8 with TRBJ2-2, with 9 nucleotides matching TRBD2. CDR1 is SGHVS and CDR2 is FQNEAQ in the germline V gene. The CDR3 covers 18 residues. The V and J ends lost 1 base and 6 bases, in that order; junction bases with no gene match: 12. In DNA form, the CDR3 reads TGTGCCAGCAGCTTAGGCGCTTTGGGACTAGCCTCCCCCGGGGAGCTGTTTTTT. Amino acids: CASSLGALGLASPGELFF.

The rearrangement links TRBV13 to TRBJ2-7, with D tentatively TRBD1 or TRBD2 (5 bases each). The CDR3 covers 16 residues. V was shortened by 6 bases and J by 3 bases, with 21 bases between the two germline ends. Germline V gene lookup returns CDR1 PRHDT and CDR2 FYEKMQ (reference sequence). CDR3: CASRSGGGRQFYEQYF. DNA for the CDR3: TGTGCCAGCAGGTCAGGTGGGGGTCGACAGTTCTACGAGCAGTACTTC.

The V call is TRBV27, the J call TRBJ2-1; D gene ambiguous. Per germline, CDR1 MNHEY and CDR2 SMNVEV (reference sequence). V was cut by 6 bases and J by 3 bases, with 18 bases left in between. This CDR3 region has 16 residues. CDR3 coding DNA: TGTGCCAGCAGAGTAGAAGATGGACCTAACTACAATGAGCAGTTCTTC. Protein product: CASRVEDGPNYNEQFF.

In the case of this clone: Other DNA variants within this sample encode the same CDR3. This chain links TRBV27 with TRBJ1-1; 11 bases fit TRBD1. The germline CDR1 and CDR2 sequences are MNHEY and SMNVEV (reference sequence). J lost 4 bases, V lost 2 bases, and 0 bases had no gene match. The CDR3 runs 14 residues. The CDR3 region has the DNA TGTGCCAGCAGTTTAGGGACAGGGGGCACTGAAGCTTTCTTT. It translates to CASSLGTGGTEAFF.

This chain connects TRBV5-5 to TRBJ2-1, with D perhaps TRBD2 (6 bases). Germline V lookup: CDR1 SGHKS, CDR2 YYEKEE (reference sequence). Trimming took 4 bases from V and 1 from J, leaving 15 bases between them. The CDR3 sequence is 16 residues long. As DNA, the CDR3 is TGTGCCAGCAGCCCCCTGACGGGAGCGTCCTACAATGAGCAGTTCTTC. This sequence encodes CASSPLTGASYNEQFF.

This chain joins TRBV6-5 and TRBJ2-3; the match to TRBD1 covers 11 bases. Germline V lookup: CDR1 MNHEY, CDR2 SVGAGI. Trimming at V came to 0 bases and at J to 10 bases, leaving 9 bases not matched to a gene. The CDR3 runs 16 residues. CDR3 sequence: CASSYSPGQGDEPQYF. In nucleotides, the CDR3 is TGTGCCAGCAGTTACTCTCCGGGACAGGGGGATGAGCCGCAGTATTTT.

The chain couples TRBV2 to TRBJ1-1; perhaps TRBD1 as D (5 bases). This CDR3 is 13 amino acids long. V was pared by 11 bases and J by 1 base, with 14 bases between. Looked up from germline, CDR1 is SNHLY and CDR2 is FYNNEI. The CDR3: CAGGWQPNTEAFF. CDR3 nucleotides: TGTGCCGGGGGTTGGCAGCCGAACACTGAAGCTTTCTTT.

The CDR3 nucleotides are TGTGCCATCAGTGCCCAGACAGGGACTCATCAGCCCCAGCATTTT. It specifies CAISAQTGTHQPQHF. The rearrangement uses TRBV10-3 and TRBJ1-5; 7 nucleotides agree with TRBD1. This CDR3 has 15 amino acids. V shed 4 bases and J 5 bases; nucleotides not matched to a gene: 8. Germline assignment: CDR1 ENHRY and CDR2 SYGVKD.

The gene calls are TRBV7-8 and TRBJ1-6; possible D gene TRBD1, 5 bases. Deletions cut 5 bases from V and 4 bases from J, with 12 bases between. The CDR3 covers 15 residues. Germline V gene lookup returns CDR1 SGHVS and CDR2 FQNEAQ. The CDR3: CASSPGQVYNSPLHF. CDR3 DNA: TGTGCCAGCAGCCCCGGACAAGTTTATAATTCACCCCTCCACTTT.